The clone carrying this T cell receptor (beta chain) came up a few times. Its antigen is not identified. The source of the sample is a study of T cell repertoires in cytomegalovirus infection. Across the study: A matching HLA type, together with CMV infection, was signaled by public TCR beta signatures.

Germline V gene data show CDR1 as SQVTM and CDR2 as ANQGSEA. This CDR3 spans 13 amino acids. V gave up 5 bases and J gave up 5 bases, with 15 bases separating them. Whole-study results and caveats: HLA-C-restricted CMV-specific TCR beta clonotypes prevailed in the ex vivo response.

TCRdb recomputed calls from the reads with MiXCR, one row per CDR3 protein. This repertoire shows 230,000 or so distinct CDR3 sequences, about 40% found once; its top ten account for 55% to 60%. The input for sequencing was CD8+ T cells from cultured PBMCs, taken from culture after CMV antigen stimulation. The origin of this receptor is a human donor in good health (CMV status not recorded). Some clones in this sample may be carry-over from other donors' samples. The chain joins TRBV29-1 to TRBJ2-5; D gene ambiguous. The CDR3 DNA reads as TGCAGCGTTCCCATGGACCCAGCGGAGACCCAGTACTTC. Translation gives CSVPMDPAETQYF.